The 20 T cell receptor beta chains presented below share a single source sample, sequenced in a study of cytomegalovirus exposure and HLA in healthy donors. It was with 60 Vbeta and 13 Jbeta primers that the PCR ran. Profiling relied on immunoSEQ multiplex PCR, and the TCRdb table lists in-frame clones only, not all of them. The listing contains about 210,000 clones. The sample taken for sequencing was PBMCs. These receptors were taken from a woman in her twenties or thirties in good health and CMV-seropositive.

The V gene is TRBV7-9, the J gene TRBJ1-5, with D possibly matching TRBD1 (5 bases). The CDR3 runs to 14 residues. Trimming pared 8 bases from V and 3 bases from J, leaving 14 bases between. The germline V gene has CDR1 SEHNR and CDR2 FQNEAQ (reference sequence). DNA for the CDR3: TGTGCCAGCGGAGGAGGGACGGTCAATCAGCCCCAGCATTTT. It codes for CASGGGTVNQPQHF.

On this clone: The sample carries other DNA sequences with the same CDR3. The J gene is TRBJ1-5, the V gene TRBV6-1, with 7 bases matching TRBD1. Trimming took 6 bases from V and 4 from J; bases not matched to a gene: 3. This CDR3 is 13 amino acids long. CDR1 MNHNS and CDR2 SASEGT come from the germline V gene. The CDR3 loop reads CASRGQPNQPQHF. CDR3 in DNA: TGTGCCAGCAGGGGACAGCCTAATCAGCCCCAGCATTTT.

This chain joins TRBV11-2 and TRBJ1-2; TRBD1 matches 7 bases. CDR1 is SGHAT, CDR2 FQNNGV, per germline. The CDR3 sequence is 15 residues long. V lost 3 bases and J lost 8; bases outside the gene matches: 12. The CDR3 sequence: CASSFQEGAFGGYTF. The CDR3 coding sequence is TGTGCCAGCAGCTTCCAGGAGGGGGCATTTGGAGGCTACACCTTC.

The chain combines TRBV19 with TRBJ1-5; a weak D match, TRBD1 (5 bases). CDR3 length: 12 amino acids. Per the germline V gene, CDR1 is LNHDA and CDR2 is SQIVND (reference sequence). The ends were cut back, 5 bases at V and 5 bases at J, with 7 bases in the middle. DNA of the CDR3: TGTGCCAGTAGTGCCAGGGATCAGCCCCAGCATTTT. Amino acids: CASSARDQPQHF.

This sequence joins TRBV27 and TRBJ1-2; weak D call: TRBD1 (6 bases). Trimming stripped 8 bases from V and 8 bases from J, with 18 bases between. Per germline, CDR1 MNHEY and CDR2 SMNVEV (reference sequence). The CDR3 has 13 amino acids. This CDR3 reads CASRTATQVGYTF. The CDR3 region has the DNA TGTGCCAGCCGGACAGCCACTCAGGTCGGCTACACCTTC.

The chain links TRBV4-1 to TRBJ2-3, with 7 bases aligning to TRBD2. The V gene's germline CDR1 is MGHRA and CDR2 YSYEKL. This CDR3 is built from 13 residues. Germline trimming cut 10 bases from V and 4 bases from J; bases unmatched to any gene: 8. CDR3 nucleotide sequence: TGCGCCACAGGACTAGGAGGGTCAGATACGCAGTATTTT. As protein: CATGLGGSDTQYF.

The chain links TRBV5-1 to TRBJ1-4, with a possible D match to TRBD1 (5 bases). Trimming stripped 5 bases from V and 4 bases from J, with 18 bases between. This CDR3 has 16 amino acids. Germline V CDR1 and CDR2: SGHRS, YFSETQ. CDR3 in DNA: TGCGCCAGCAGAGGGGATGGGGCAGGAAATAATGAAAAACTGTTTTTT. Translating gives CASRGDGAGNNEKLFF.

The chain has TRBV9 and TRBJ2-7; tentative D call: TRBD2 (5 bases). V lost 0 bases to trimming and J lost 6 bases, with 16 bases between them. The V gene's germline CDR1 is SGDLS and CDR2 YYNGEE. The CDR3 has 15 residues. CDR3 bases: TGTGCCAGCAGCGTAGAGCCCGGACTCAGTACCGAGCAGTACTTC. It is translated as CASSVEPGLSTEQYF.

The chain has TRBV18 and TRBJ2-7; 9 positions match TRBD1. Germline CDR1 reads KGHSH; CDR2 reads LQKENI. The CDR3 runs to 14 residues. V dropped 3 bases and J dropped 3; count of bases not matched to a gene: 3. The chain's CDR3 is CASSPRTGVYEQYF. CDR3 DNA sequence: TGTGCCAGCTCACCGCGGACAGGGGTCTACGAGCAGTACTTC. Looking up the rest from reference TRBV18 and TRBJ2-7 gives the full variable domain: NAGVMQNPRHLVRRRGQEARLRCSPMKGHSHVYWYRQLPEEGLKFMVYLQKENIIDESGMPKERFSAEFPKEGPSILRIQQVVRGDSAAYFCASSPRTGVYEQYFGPGTRLTVT.

CDR3 residues: CASKNRVDSYEQYF. For the CDR3, the DNA is TGCGCCAGCAAAAACAGGGTGGACTCCTACGAGCAGTACTTC. This chain connects TRBV5-1 to TRBJ2-7, with D possibly TRBD1 on 6 matching bases. Germline V gene data show CDR1 as SGHRS and CDR2 as YFSETQ. The CDR3 runs to 14 residues. The ends were cut back, 6 bases at V and 0 bases at J, with 13 bases in the middle.

The CDR3 nucleotides are TGCGCCAGCAGCACCCGGTCCAGGGATAACAATGAGCAGTTCTTC. This translates into CASSTRSRDNNEQFF. This chain connects TRBV4-1 to TRBJ2-1; the D gene is possibly TRBD1 (5 bases). The CDR3 consists of 15 residues. V lost 5 bases, J lost 5 bases, and 16 bases lay in between. Germline V gene data show CDR1 as MGHRA and CDR2 as YSYEKL.

The chain recombines TRBV6-5 with TRBJ1-1; the D is unclear. V shed 6 bases and J shed 7 bases, with 15 bases lying between them. From germline, CDR1 is MNHEY and CDR2 SVGAGI. CDR3 size: 13 residues. The CDR3 DNA reads as TGTGCCAGCAGCTGGACTCCGGGCCGTGAAGCTTTCTTT. It yields the protein CASSWTPGREAFF.

The chain recombines TRBV21-1 with TRBJ1-2; the table's D gene call, TRBD1, was not cross checked with the DNA. TRBV21-1 counts as a pseudogene. The CDR3 contains 16 residues. CDR3 in amino acids: CASSNTGVTGTYGYTF. The CDR3 coding sequence is TGTGCCAGCAGCAACACGGGGGTGACAGGGACTTATGGCTACACCTTC.

The chain recombines TRBV9 with TRBJ1-6; D gene ambiguous. Trimming left V 0 bases short and J 9 bases short, with 7 bases between. Germline V gene data show CDR1 as SGDLS and CDR2 as YYNGEE. CDR3 length: 13 amino acids. CDR3 DNA: TGTGCCAGCAGCGTAGCCCTTGTTTCACCCCTCCACTTT. It specifies CASSVALVSPLHF.

The genes are TRBV2 and TRBJ1-1; TRBD1 aligns across 7 bases. In germline, CDR1 is SNHLY, CDR2 FYNNEI. This CDR3 spans 14 amino acids. V shed 5 bases, J shed 0 bases, and the junction held 3 bases outside the gene matches. The chain's CDR3 is CASSLQGMNTEAFF. The DNA of the CDR3 is TGTGCCAGCAGTCTACAGGGGATGAACACTGAAGCTTTCTTT.

J is TRBJ2-3 and V is TRBV4-1; TRBD2 matches at 7 bases. V shed 6 bases, J shed 0 bases, and the junction held 9 bases outside the gene matches. The CDR3 has 16 residues. Germline V lookup: CDR1 MGHRA, CDR2 YSYEKL. DNA of the CDR3: TGCGCCAGCAGTCCAAGGGCTAGCGGTAGCACAGATACGCAGTATTTT. This codes for CASSPRASGSTDTQYF.

The gene calls are TRBV7-6 and TRBJ2-1, with TRBD2 identical over 10 bases. V shed 0 bases and J 6 bases; nucleotides not matched to a gene: 8. Germline V lookup: CDR1 SGHVS, CDR2 FNYEAQ. The CDR3 totals 17 residues. In DNA form, the CDR3 reads TGTGCCAGCAGCTTAGCGCCATGGAAGCGGGGGGGCAATGAGCAGTTCTTC. This sequence encodes CASSLAPWKRGGNEQFF.

The rearrangement links TRBV12-2 to TRBJ2-7; the D segment call TRBD1 is taken from the table without a DNA check. TRBV12-2 is a listed pseudogene. This CDR3 is 15 amino acids long. The DNA for the CDR3 is TGTGCAAGTCGCCTACTCAGGTCCCCTGACCCCGAGCAGTACTTC. It yields the protein CASRLLRSPDPEQYF.

This sequence joins TRBV10-3 and TRBJ1-2, with 9 bases identical to TRBD1. This CDR3 is built from 14 residues. V shed 6 bases, J shed 5 bases, and the junction held 7 bases outside the gene matches. Germline V gives CDR1 ENHRY, CDR2 SYGVKD. CDR3 sequence: CAIRGQGIVYGYTF. The CDR3 nucleotides read TGTGCCATCAGGGGACAGGGCATTGTATATGGCTACACCTTC.

V gene TRBV27 combines with J gene TRBJ1-5; a possible D gene is TRBD1 (6 bases). The CDR3 is 14 amino acids. V dropped 6 bases and J dropped 6 bases, with 15 bases sitting between them. Germline lookup yields CDR1 MNHEY and CDR2 SMNVEV (reference sequence). In DNA form, the CDR3 reads TGTGCCAGCAGGGTGAGGGGGGGCGTTCAGCCCCAGCATTTT. Amino acid sequence: CASRVRGGVQPQHF.